This T cell receptor beta chain was observed in a study of T cells in tuberculosis. Study summary: Sequenced TCRs come from CD1B-GMM tetramer-binding T cells. Whole-study results and caveats: Some low-affinity tetramer-binding T cells may be absent from this sample.

V lost 2 bases, J lost 7 bases, and 14 bases stayed unmatched. Germline CDR1 reads GTSNPN; CDR2 reads SVGIG (reference sequence). The CDR3 loop spans 16 amino acids. Thawed, overnight-rested PBMC were stained with GMM-loaded CD1B tetramer, viability dye and anti-CD3, then sorted. The lipid loaded on the CD1B tetramers was C32 glucose monomycolate from Rhodococcus equi. CD14-expressing monocytes were removed from PBMC before cryopreservation and sorting. Sequencing of TCR-alpha and TCR-beta chains was unpaired. The repertoire was sequenced with immunoSEQ multiplex PCR; TCRdb's copy has only in-frame clones and lacks some. The table records 88,000 or so clones, approximately 91% of them present only once.

The chain uses TRBV30 and TRBJ1-2; TRBD1 aligns across 9 bases. This clonotype was obtained from an adult woman with latent tuberculosis. The sequenced sample was CD1b-GMM tetramer-negative cells sorted from PBMCs. The CDR3 sequence: CAWSHPPDRGEPGYTF. In nucleotides, the CDR3 is TGTGCCTGGAGTCATCCCCCGGACAGGGGCGAGCCTGGCTACACCTTC.